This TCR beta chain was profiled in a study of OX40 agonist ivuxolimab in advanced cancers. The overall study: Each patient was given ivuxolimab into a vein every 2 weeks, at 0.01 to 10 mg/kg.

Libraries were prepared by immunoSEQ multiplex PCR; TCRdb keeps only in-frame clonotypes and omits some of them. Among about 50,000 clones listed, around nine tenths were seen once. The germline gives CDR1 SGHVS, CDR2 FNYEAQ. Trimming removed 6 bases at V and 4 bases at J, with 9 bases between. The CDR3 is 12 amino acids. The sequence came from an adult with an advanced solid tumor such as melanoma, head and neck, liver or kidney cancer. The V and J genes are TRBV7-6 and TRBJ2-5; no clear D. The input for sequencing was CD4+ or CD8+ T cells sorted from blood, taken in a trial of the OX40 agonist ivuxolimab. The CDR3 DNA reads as TGTGCCAGCAGTCGAAGGGCAGAGACCCAGTACTTC. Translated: CASSRRAETQYF.